The rows below give T cell receptor beta chains drawn from one sample of a study of control samples from healthy donors and cancer patients. The method was immunoSEQ multiplex PCR; TCRdb's version includes in-frame clones alone and lacks a portion of them. The table has roughly 130,000 clones, around nine tenths seen once; the top ten hold more than 2%. The source material was blood. These receptors came from a man aged 18 to 30 in good health. The CDR3 runs from the conserved cysteine through the conserved F or W. Fields, in order: clone size, V gene, D gene, J gene, CDR3 length, CDR3 DNA, CDR3 protein. A D gene is named only where the DNA matches it firmly. The listing skips clone size in some rows; elsewhere it reads once, few, many or a size class.

NA	TRBV19	TRBD2	TRBJ2-1	15	TGTGCCAGTAGTCGGACTAGCGGAGGATACAATGAGCAGTTCTTC	CASSRTSGGYNEQFF
NA	TRBV27	NA	TRBJ1-5	14	TGTGCCAGCAGTTTGGGTCGGGGCAATCAGCCCCAGCATTTT	CASSLGRGNQPQHF
once	TRBV18	TRBD1	TRBJ1-2	15	TGTGCCAGCTCATCATCCGGGACAGGGAACTATGGCTACACCTTC	CASSSSGTGNYGYTF
NA	TRBV4-1	NA	TRBJ2-7	14	TGCGCCAGCAGCCCCGGGGCAGGACCGTACGAGCAGTACTTC	CASSPGAGPYEQYF
NA	TRBV6-5	NA	TRBJ1-1	12	TGTGCCAGCACCTGGGTTATGACTGAAGCTTTCTTT	CASTWVMTEAFF
NA	TRBV4-1	NA	TRBJ2-2	14	TGCGCCAGCAGCCAAGTGAAGGTTTCCGGGGAGCTGTTTTTT	CASSQVKVSGELFF
medium-sized	TRBV6-4	NA	TRBJ2-2	13	TGTGCCAGCAGTGACAGGGACACCGGGGAGCTGTTTTTT	CASSDRDTGELFF
NA	TRBV15	NA	TRBJ2-7	15	TGTGCCACCAGCAGAGAGGGCCGACTCGGGGCCGAGCAGTACTTC	CATSREGRLGAEQYF
NA	TRBV13	NA	TRBJ2-5	12	TGTGCCAGCAGCTTTAACCAAGAGACCCAGTACTTC	CASSFNQETQYF
NA	TRBV7-8	TRBD1	TRBJ2-1	14	TGTGCCAGCAGCTTGGGACAGGGTCAGGGTGAGCAGTTCTTC	CASSLGQGQGEQFF
NA	TRBV6-1	NA	TRBJ2-7	14	TGTGCCAGCAGTGAACCGGGCTACTCCTACGAGCAGTACTTC	CASSEPGYSYEQYF
NA	TRBV2	NA	TRBJ1-1	14	TGTGCCAGCAGTGAATGGTTGGGGGTAACTGAAGCTTTCTTT	CASSEWLGVTEAFF
few	TRBV9	NA	TRBJ2-3	15	TGTGCCAGCAGCGTAGGTTTAGGACGCACAGATACGCAGTATTTT	CASSVGLGRTDTQYF
once	TRBV9	TRBD2	TRBJ2-1	15	TGTGCCAGCAGCGAGCGGGAGCAACGAGGTAATGAGCAGTTCTTC	CASSEREQRGNEQFF
NA	TRBV4-3	NA	TRBJ2-6	15	TGCGCCAGCAGCCAAGATTTGGTTGGGGCCAACGTCCTGACTTTC	CASSQDLVGANVLTF
NA	TRBV7-3	TRBD2	TRBJ2-3	15	TGTGCCAGCAGTTCTAGCGGGGGGCCCACAGATACGCAGTATTTT	CASSSSGGPTDTQYF
few	TRBV12-3/TRBV12-4	NA	TRBJ1-3	12	TGTGCCATCAGGGCCTCTGGAAACACCATATATTTT	CAIRASGNTIYF
NA	TRBV5-1	TRBD2	TRBJ2-5	14	TGCGCCAGCCGAGGACTAGCGGGAGTAGAGACCCAGTACTTC	CASRGLAGVETQYF
few	TRBV30	NA	TRBJ2-3	12	TGTGCCTGGACCCGCGGCACAGATACGCAGTATTTT	CAWTRGTDTQYF
NA	TRBV30	TRBD2	TRBJ2-2	14	TGTGCCTTGACTAGCGGGAGTGTTTTCCGGGAGCTGTTTTTT	CALTSGSVFRELFF
NA	TRBV9	NA	TRBJ1-6	15	TGTGCCAGCAGCCCCAGTGGGGGGGCTCATTCACCCCTCCACTTT	CASSPSGGAHSPLHF
NA	TRBV19	NA	TRBJ2-7	13	TGTGCCAGTAGCCTGAACAGGGCCTACGAGCAGTACTTC	CASSLNRAYEQYF
NA	TRBV6-6	NA	TRBJ2-6	18	TGTGCCAGCAGTCAGGGAGCAGGGGGGTCTCTGGGGGCCAACGTCCTGACTTTC	CASSQGAGGSLGANVLTF
NA	TRBV6-2/TRBV6-3	NA	TRBJ2-5	14	TGTGCCAGCAGTCGACCAGGGAACCAAGAGACCCAGTACTTC	CASSRPGNQETQYF
NA	TRBV19	NA	TRBJ1-3	15	TGTGCCAGTAGTATAGTCAACGGGCCCGGAAACACCATATATTTT	CASSIVNGPGNTIYF
NA	TRBV6-5	NA	TRBJ2-1	14	TGTGCCAGCGGGAGGTCCAGCTCCTACAATGAGCAGTTCTTC	CASGRSSSYNEQFF
NA	TRBV5-5	NA	TRBJ1-5	15	TGTGCCAGCAGCTTGGGGGTGGGTAGCAATCAGCCCCAGCATTTT	CASSLGVGSNQPQHF
NA	TRBV2	TRBD2	TRBJ2-1	14	TGTGCCAGCAGTGTTCGAGCGGGAGAGGATGAGCAGTTCTTC	CASSVRAGEDEQFF
NA	TRBV27	TRBD2	TRBJ2-7	14	TGTGCCACCTCGAGCGGGGGGAGCTCCTACGAGCAGTACTTC	CATSSGGSSYEQYF
NA	TRBV30	NA	TRBJ1-1	11	TGTGCCTGGAGTTCGTCAGGTGAAGCTTTCTTT	CAWSSSGEAFF
NA	TRBV5-4	TRBD1	TRBJ2-3	16	TGTGCCAGCAGCTCCGGGACAGGGGGCTTGCCAGATACGCAGTATTTT	CASSSGTGGLPDTQYF
NA	TRBV19	NA	TRBJ2-7	12	TGTGCCAGTAGTCCAGGGACCTACGAGCAGTACTTC	CASSPGTYEQYF
once	TRBV12-3/TRBV12-4	TRBD1	TRBJ1-1	13	TGTGCCAGCAGTCTGACAGGGGTCGAGGAAGCTTTCTTT	CASSLTGVEEAFF
NA	TRBV4-1	TRBD1	TRBJ1-2	12	TGCGCCAGCGGGGACAGGGGGCACGGCTACACCTTC	CASGDRGHGYTF
NA	TRBV5-1	TRBD2	TRBJ2-2	15	TGCGCCAGCGCGTGGGGCGGGAGCTCCGTCGGGGAGCTGTTTTTT	CASAWGGSSVGELFF
NA	TRBV19	NA	TRBJ1-5	16	TGTGCCAGTAGTGAGGGGGGTAGGGGGAGCAATCAGCCCCAGCATTTT	CASSEGGRGSNQPQHF
NA	TRBV27	NA	TRBJ1-5	13	TGTGCCAGCAGTTTGGCAGGCGATCAGCCCCAGCATTTT	CASSLAGDQPQHF
NA	TRBV5-1	NA	TRBJ1-1	14	TGCGCCAGCAGCTTGGCCGGGGCGAGGACTGAAGCTTTCTTT	CASSLAGARTEAFF
NA	TRBV24-1	NA	TRBJ2-1	12	TGTGCCACCGGTACAGAATACAATGAGCAGTTCTTC	CATGTEYNEQFF
NA	TRBV2	TRBD2	TRBJ2-1	15	TGTGCCAGCATTAGGTCGACTAGCGGAGGAGATGAGCAGTTCTTC	CASIRSTSGGDEQFF